The rows below give T cell receptor beta chains drawn from one sample of a study of Ad26.COV2.S vaccination and SARS-CoV-2 variants. Here immunoSEQ multiplex PCR was the method, and the copy in TCRdb shows in-frame clones only, minus some. The sample includes 300,000 to 350,000 clones, approximately 86% of them seen just once. The sample here was peripheral blood, taken in a trial of Ad26.COV2.S vaccine versus placebo. These receptors all stem from a person between 18 and 65 years old who received the Ad26.COV2.S COVID-19 vaccine or a placebo. Each CDR3 is given without its conserved first and last residue.

>TRBV28|TRBJ2-1
ASRTGQGGFDEQF
>TRBV18|TRBJ2-7
ASSPPQGFSYEQY
>TRBV24-1|TRBJ1-1
ATSDRTGAEAF
>TRBV4-3|TRBJ1-5
ASSQDGAQGRPQH
>TRBV16|TRBJ2-1
ASSQRRVTSGSEGEQF
>TRBV2|TRBJ1-2
ASSEGEGYGYT
>TRBV12-3/TRBV12-4|TRBJ2-7
ASSLGGGLEQY
>TRBV9|TRBJ2-2
ASPRANTGELF
>TRBV27|TRBJ1-2
ASRAGGVYHYGYT
>TRBV7-9|TRBJ1-2
ASGRPGGYT
>TRBV7-9|TRBJ2-7
ASSFTGEQY
>TRBV3-1/TRBV3-2|TRBJ2-7
ASSQKDSSYGREGTLVTYEQY
>TRBV24-1|TRBJ2-1
ATSAWQSSYNEQF
>TRBV7-2|TRBJ2-5
ASSSRAGETQY